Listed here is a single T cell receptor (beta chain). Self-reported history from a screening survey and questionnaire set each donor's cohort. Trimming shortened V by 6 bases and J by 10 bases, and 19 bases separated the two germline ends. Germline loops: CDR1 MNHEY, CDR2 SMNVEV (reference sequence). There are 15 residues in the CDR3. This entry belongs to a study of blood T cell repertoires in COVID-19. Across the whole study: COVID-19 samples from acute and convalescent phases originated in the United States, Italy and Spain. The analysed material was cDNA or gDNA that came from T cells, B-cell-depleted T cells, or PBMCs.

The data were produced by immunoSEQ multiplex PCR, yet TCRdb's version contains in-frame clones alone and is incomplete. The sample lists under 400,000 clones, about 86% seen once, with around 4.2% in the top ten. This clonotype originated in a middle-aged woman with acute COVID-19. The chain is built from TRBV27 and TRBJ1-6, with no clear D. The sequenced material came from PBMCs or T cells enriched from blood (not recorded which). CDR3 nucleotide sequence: TGTGCCAGCAGCACGCCCCACAGCGGTGGATCACCCCTCCACTTT. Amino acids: CASSTPHSGGSPLHF.